Given below is one T cell receptor (beta chain) in context. Its antigen is not identified. These data originate in a study of T-cell memory formation after mild COVID-19. Study-wide context: TCR clusters mostly belonged to single donors.

Study conclusions and caveats: Among clones peaking at day 37 in the second wave, SARS-CoV-2 specificity remained unconfirmed. Clones that contracted from day 15 to 85 were balanced CD4/CD8, while later expanders leaned CD4+.

Constant-segment primers and 5'RACE yielded cDNA libraries for TCR alpha and TCR beta, each carrying sample barcodes and UMIs. TCRdb itself ran the 5' RACE reads through MiXCR, one entry per CDR3 protein. The sample consists of about 130,000 distinct CDR3 sequences, over 15% of them appearing once. Germline CDR1 reads LGHNA; CDR2 reads YSLEER. V was trimmed by 3 bases and J by 2 bases, leaving 4 bases between them. This CDR3 has 12 amino acids. The receptor was derived from a man younger than 35 who had mild COVID-19 (a few samples of this study predate the infection). Cell type and time point are not known. The chain combines TRBV4-3 with TRBJ1-2; D gene uncertain. Sequencing was performed on PBMCs or a T cell subset sorted from them (not recorded which). CDR3 region: CASSQRNYGYTF. The CDR3 DNA sequence: TGCGCCAGCAGCCAGAGGAACTATGGCTACACCTTC.